Reported below is one T cell receptor (beta chain). Its antigen is not identified. These data belong to a study of T cells after yellow fever vaccination. The wider study: Fractions with few cells were prepared using SMART-Seq v4 Ultra Low Input. Findings and limits, study-wide: By day 5 rather than day 15, the secondary response had peaked, though it was weaker.

Template switching by 5'RACE produced TCR cDNA, adding a universal primer site and UMIs. TCRdb recomputed calls from the 5' RACE reads with MiXCR, one row per CDR3 protein. The repertoire holds approximately 180,000 distinct CDR3 sequences, roughly 6.4% seen once, with nearly 3% in the top ten. Germline-derived CDR1 and CDR2 are LNHDA and SQIVND (reference sequence). The CDR3 has 15 residues. After removal of 4 bases from V and 5 bases from J, the junction contained 5 bases not matched to a gene. The TCR sequence derives from a young man who received the YFV17D yellow fever vaccine. V is TRBV19 and J is TRBJ2-3; 11 bases are a match to TRBD1. Specimen: CD4+ T cells sorted from PBMCs, collected on the day of the first yellow fever vaccination. The CDR3 DNA is TGTGCCAGTAGTACCGGGACAGGGGGAGGAGATACGCAGTATTTT. The encoded protein is CASSTGTGGGDTQYF. The variable domain in full, completed from reference TRBV19 and TRBJ2-3, reads DGGITQSPKYLFRKEGQNVTLSCEQNLNHDAMYWYRQDPGQGLRLIYYSQIVNDFQKGDIAEGYSVSREKKESFPLTVTSAQKNPTAFYLCASSTGTGGGDTQYFGPGTRLTVL.